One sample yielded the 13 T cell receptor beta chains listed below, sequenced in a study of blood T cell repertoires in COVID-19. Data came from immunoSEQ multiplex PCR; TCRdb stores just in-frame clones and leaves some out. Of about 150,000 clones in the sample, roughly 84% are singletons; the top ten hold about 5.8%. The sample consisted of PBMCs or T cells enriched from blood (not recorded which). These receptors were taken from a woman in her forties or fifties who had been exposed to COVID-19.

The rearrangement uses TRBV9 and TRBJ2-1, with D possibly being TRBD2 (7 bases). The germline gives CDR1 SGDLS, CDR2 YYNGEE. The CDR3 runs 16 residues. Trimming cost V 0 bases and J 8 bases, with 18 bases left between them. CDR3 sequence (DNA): TGTGCCAGCAGCGTAGACCTAGGGGGGGCACAATATGAGCAGTTCTTC. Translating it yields CASSVDLGGAQYEQFF.

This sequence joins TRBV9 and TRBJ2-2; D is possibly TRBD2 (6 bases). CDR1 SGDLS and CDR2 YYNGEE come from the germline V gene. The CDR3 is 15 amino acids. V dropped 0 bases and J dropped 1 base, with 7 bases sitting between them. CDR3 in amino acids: CASSVAGGNTGELFF. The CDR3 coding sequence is TGTGCCAGCAGCGTAGCCGGGGGGAACACCGGGGAGCTGTTTTTT.

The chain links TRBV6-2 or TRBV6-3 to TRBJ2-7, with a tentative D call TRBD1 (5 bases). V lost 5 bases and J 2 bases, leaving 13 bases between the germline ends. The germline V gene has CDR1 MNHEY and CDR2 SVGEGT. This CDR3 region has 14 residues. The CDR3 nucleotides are TGTGCCAGCAGTCCAAACAGGAGCCCCTACGAGCAGTACTTC. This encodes CASSPNRSPYEQYF.

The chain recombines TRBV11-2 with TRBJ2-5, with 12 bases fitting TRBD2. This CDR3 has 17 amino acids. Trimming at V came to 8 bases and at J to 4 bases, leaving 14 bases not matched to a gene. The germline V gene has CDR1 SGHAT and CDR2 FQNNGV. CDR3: CASSPGASGGDRETQYF. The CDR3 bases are TGTGCCAGCTCACCAGGGGCTAGCGGGGGGGATCGAGAGACCCAGTACTTC.

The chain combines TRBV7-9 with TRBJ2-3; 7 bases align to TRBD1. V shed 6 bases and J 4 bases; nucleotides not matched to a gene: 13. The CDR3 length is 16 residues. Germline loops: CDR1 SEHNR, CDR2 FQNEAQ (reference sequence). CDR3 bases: TGTGCCAGCAGAAACCGGGACAGCTCTCGGGCAGATACGCAGTATTTT. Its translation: CASRNRDSSRADTQYF.

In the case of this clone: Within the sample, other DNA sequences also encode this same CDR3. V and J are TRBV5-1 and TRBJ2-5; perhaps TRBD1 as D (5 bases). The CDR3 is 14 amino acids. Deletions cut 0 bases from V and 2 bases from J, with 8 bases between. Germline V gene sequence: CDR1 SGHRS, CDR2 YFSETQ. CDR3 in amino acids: CASSLGQGQETQYF. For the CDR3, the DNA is TGCGCCAGCAGCTTGGGGCAGGGACAAGAGACCCAGTACTTC.

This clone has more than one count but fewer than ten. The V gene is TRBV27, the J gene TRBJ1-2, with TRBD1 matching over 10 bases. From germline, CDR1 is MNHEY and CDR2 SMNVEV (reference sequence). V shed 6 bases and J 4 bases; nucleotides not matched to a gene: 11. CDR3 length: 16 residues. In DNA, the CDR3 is TGTGCCAGCAGCCCCGAAGACAGGGGGCTTTCCTATGGCTACACCTTC. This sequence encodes CASSPEDRGLSYGYTF.

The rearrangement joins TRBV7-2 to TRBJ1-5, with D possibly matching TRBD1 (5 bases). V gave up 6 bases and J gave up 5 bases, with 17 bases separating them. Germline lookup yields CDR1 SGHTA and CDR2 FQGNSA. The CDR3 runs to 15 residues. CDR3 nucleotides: TGTGCCAGCAGGGGGCGGGGGGGAGAGGATCAGCCCCAGCATTTT. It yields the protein CASRGRGGEDQPQHF.

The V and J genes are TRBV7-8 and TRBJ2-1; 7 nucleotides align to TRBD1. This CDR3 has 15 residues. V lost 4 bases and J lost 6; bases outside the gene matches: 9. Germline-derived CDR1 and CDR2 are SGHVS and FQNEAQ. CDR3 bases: TGTGCCAGCAGCTCGGCCGAGACAGGGATCAATGAGCAGTTCTTC. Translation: CASSSAETGINEQFF.

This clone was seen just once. CDR3 coding DNA: TGTGCCAGCAGCCCCCCGGCAGATACGCAGTATTTT. Its translation is CASSPPADTQYF. The chain couples TRBV7-2 to TRBJ2-3; D not resolved. V gave up 5 bases and J gave up 4 bases, with 7 bases separating them. The CDR3 consists of 12 residues. From germline, CDR1 is SGHTA and CDR2 FQGNSA.

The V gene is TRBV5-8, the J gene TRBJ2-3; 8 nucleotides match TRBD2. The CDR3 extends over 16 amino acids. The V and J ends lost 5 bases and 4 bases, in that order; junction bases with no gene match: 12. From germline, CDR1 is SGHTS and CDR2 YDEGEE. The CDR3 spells CASSLGLAGGSDTQYF. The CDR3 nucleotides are TGTGCCAGCAGTCTGGGGCTGGCGGGAGGCTCAGATACGCAGTATTTT.

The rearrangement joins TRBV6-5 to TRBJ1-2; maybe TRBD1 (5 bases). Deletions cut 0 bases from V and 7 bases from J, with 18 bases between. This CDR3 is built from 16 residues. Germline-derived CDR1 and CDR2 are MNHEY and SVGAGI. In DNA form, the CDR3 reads TGTGCCAGCAGTTACTCAGGGACTGGACTTGCGGGTGGCTACACCTTC. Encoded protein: CASSYSGTGLAGGYTF.

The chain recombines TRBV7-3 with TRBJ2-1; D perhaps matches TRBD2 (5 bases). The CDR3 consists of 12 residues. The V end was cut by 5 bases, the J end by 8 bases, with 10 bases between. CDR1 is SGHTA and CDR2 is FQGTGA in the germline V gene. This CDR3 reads CASSPTGDEQFF. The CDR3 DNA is TGTGCCAGCAGCCCCACCGGGGATGAGCAGTTCTTC.